This paragraph covers one TCR beta chain sequence. The sample comes from a study of cytomegalovirus exposure and HLA in healthy donors. Germline CDR1 and CDR2: SGHRS and YFSETQ. With 4 bases clipped from V and 4 bases from J, the junction kept 7 bases outside the gene matches. The CDR3 contains 16 residues. A multiplex PCR was run with 60 Vbeta primers and 13 Jbeta primers. TCRdb keeps only in-frame clones here, not all; method: immunoSEQ multiplex PCR. There are roughly 100,000 clones in the sample; around 68% occur only once, and more than 4.5% lies in the top ten. The rearrangement joins TRBV5-1 to TRBJ2-7; 14 nucleotides line up with TRBD2. The sample was PBMCs. This sequence originates from a human donor in good health. CDR3 in amino acids: CASSLGTSGSVYEQYF. In DNA form, the CDR3 reads TGCGCCAGCAGCCTCGGGACTAGCGGGAGTGTATACGAGCAGTACTTC.